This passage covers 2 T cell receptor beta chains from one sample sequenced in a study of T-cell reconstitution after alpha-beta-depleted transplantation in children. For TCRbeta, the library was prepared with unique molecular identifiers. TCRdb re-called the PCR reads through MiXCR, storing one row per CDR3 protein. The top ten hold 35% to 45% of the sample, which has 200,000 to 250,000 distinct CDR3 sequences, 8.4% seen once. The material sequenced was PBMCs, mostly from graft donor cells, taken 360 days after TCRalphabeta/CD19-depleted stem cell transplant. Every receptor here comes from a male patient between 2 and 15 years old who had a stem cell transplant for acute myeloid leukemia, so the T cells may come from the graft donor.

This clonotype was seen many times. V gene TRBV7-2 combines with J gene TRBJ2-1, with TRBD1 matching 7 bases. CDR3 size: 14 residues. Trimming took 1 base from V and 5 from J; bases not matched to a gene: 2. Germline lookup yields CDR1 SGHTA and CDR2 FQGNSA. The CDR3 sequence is CASSLDRGHNEQFF. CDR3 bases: TGTGCCAGCAGCTTAGATAGGGGGCACAATGAGCAGTTCTTC.

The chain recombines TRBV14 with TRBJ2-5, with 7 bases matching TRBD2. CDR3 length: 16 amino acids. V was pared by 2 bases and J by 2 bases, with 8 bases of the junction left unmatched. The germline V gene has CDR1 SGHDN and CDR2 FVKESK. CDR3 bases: TGTGCCAGCAGCCAAATTCCTAGCGGAGAACAAGAGACCCAGTACTTC. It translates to CASSQIPSGEQETQYF. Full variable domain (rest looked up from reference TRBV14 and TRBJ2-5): EAGVTQFPSHSVIEKGQTVTLRCDPISGHDNLYWYRRVMGKEIKFLLHFVKESKQDESGMPNNRFLAERTGGTYSTLKVQPAELEDSGVYFCASSQIPSGEQETQYFGPGTRLLVL.